A selection of T cell receptor beta chains follows, all from one sample in a study of T cell responses to AZD1222 COVID-19 vaccine. Profiling relied on immunoSEQ multiplex PCR, and the TCRdb table lists in-frame clones only, not all of them. The table shows roughly 110,000 clones, with about 90% occurring only once. The source was peripheral blood, collected 28 days after the second AZD1222 dose. The receptors stem from an adult who received the AZD1222 COVID-19 vaccine. CDR3s include the opening cysteine and the closing phenylalanine or tryptophan. D genes are given only for firm matches. Not every row has a clone size; where given, it reads once, few, many or a size class.

d_gene: TRBD2
v_gene: TRBV9
j_gene: TRBJ2-7
abundance: .
CDR3aa: CASSPSASGTYEQYF
CDR3nt: TGTGCCAGCAGCCCTTCGGCTAGCGGGACCTACGAGCAGTACTTC

d_gene: .
v_gene: TRBV7-6
j_gene: TRBJ2-5
abundance: .
CDR3aa: CASSLANRLQETQYF
CDR3nt: TGTGCCAGCAGCTTAGCGAACCGGCTACAAGAGACCCAGTACTTC

d_gene: TRBD1
v_gene: TRBV18
j_gene: TRBJ1-4
abundance: .
CDR3aa: CASSLNPHGQGNEKLFF
CDR3nt: TGTGCCAGCTCACTAAACCCCCACGGACAGGGGAATGAAAAACTGTTTTTT

d_gene: .
v_gene: TRBV11-2
j_gene: TRBJ2-2
abundance: .
CDR3aa: CASSQAFANTGELFF
CDR3nt: TGTGCCAGCAGCCAGGCGTTCGCGAACACCGGGGAGCTGTTTTTT

d_gene: .
v_gene: TRBV7-9
j_gene: TRBJ2-4
abundance: once
CDR3aa: CASSTASGQNIQYF
CDR3nt: TGTGCCAGCAGCACCGCCTCAGGCCAAAACATTCAGTACTTC

d_gene: .
v_gene: TRBV2
j_gene: TRBJ2-2
abundance: .
CDR3aa: CASKQGYTGELFF
CDR3nt: TGTGCCAGCAAGCAGGGATACACCGGGGAGCTGTTTTTT

d_gene: TRBD1
v_gene: TRBV29-1
j_gene: TRBJ1-1
abundance: .
CDR3aa: CSVDSGSIGGLDTEAFF
CDR3nt: TGCAGCGTTGATTCGGGGTCCATAGGGGGCTTGGACACTGAAGCTTTCTTT

d_gene: .
v_gene: TRBV11-3
j_gene: TRBJ2-1
abundance: once
CDR3aa: CASSLSSSYNEQFF
CDR3nt: TGTGCCAGCAGCTTATCTAGCTCCTACAATGAGCAGTTCTTC

d_gene: TRBD1
v_gene: TRBV24-1
j_gene: TRBJ2-2
abundance: .
CDR3aa: CATSALRQGPGELFF
CDR3nt: TGTGCCACCAGTGCTCTTAGACAGGGGCCCGGGGAGCTGTTTTTT

d_gene: .
v_gene: TRBV18
j_gene: TRBJ1-5
abundance: .
CDR3aa: CASSPIPAGVGYQPQHF
CDR3nt: TGTGCCAGCTCACCGATCCCGGCCGGCGTGGGGTATCAGCCCCAGCATTTT

d_gene: .
v_gene: TRBV5-4
j_gene: TRBJ2-3
abundance: .
CDR3aa: CASSFPRVTDTQYF
CDR3nt: TGTGCCAGCAGCTTCCCCCGTGTCACAGATACGCAGTATTTT

d_gene: TRBD1
v_gene: TRBV19
j_gene: TRBJ1-1
abundance: .
CDR3aa: CASSYRGSEAFF
CDR3nt: TGTGCCAGTAGTTACAGGGGGTCTGAAGCTTTCTTT

d_gene: TRBD2
v_gene: TRBV6-4
j_gene: TRBJ2-1
abundance: .
CDR3aa: CASSVSDGDYWRQFF
CDR3nt: TGTGCCAGCAGTGTGAGTGACGGGGACTACTGGCGGCAGTTCTTC

d_gene: .
v_gene: TRBV5-5
j_gene: TRBJ1-1
abundance: .
CDR3aa: CASSSPRGGSNTEAFF
CDR3nt: TGTGCCAGCAGCTCACCCCGAGGAGGATCGAACACTGAAGCTTTCTTT

d_gene: TRBD1
v_gene: TRBV5-1
j_gene: TRBJ2-7
abundance: few
CDR3aa: CASSGTARSYEQYF
CDR3nt: TGCGCCAGCAGTGGGACAGCCCGCTCCTACGAGCAGTACTTC

d_gene: .
v_gene: TRBV6-5
j_gene: TRBJ1-3
abundance: .
CDR3aa: CASSREGEGNTIYF
CDR3nt: TGTGCCAGCTCAAGGGAGGGCGAAGGAAACACCATATATTTT

d_gene: .
v_gene: TRBV7-9
j_gene: TRBJ1-2
abundance: once
CDR3aa: CASSRTANYGYTF
CDR3nt: TGTGCCAGCAGCCGGACAGCTAACTATGGCTACACCTTC

d_gene: .
v_gene: TRBV18
j_gene: TRBJ2-7
abundance: few
CDR3aa: CASSSTVPGEQYF
CDR3nt: TGTGCCAGCTCTTCGACAGTACCCGGCGAGCAGTACTTC

d_gene: .
v_gene: TRBV23-1
j_gene: TRBJ1-5
abundance: .
CDR3aa: CASSLPAFPQWAQHF
CDR3nt: TGCGCCAGCAGTCTCCCAGCCTTCCCGCAATGGGCCCAGCATTTT

d_gene: TRBD1
v_gene: TRBV10-3
j_gene: TRBJ2-3
abundance: .
CDR3aa: CAISRTGDPTDTQYF
CDR3nt: TGTGCCATCAGCAGAACAGGGGATCCCACAGATACGCAGTATTTT

d_gene: .
v_gene: TRBV7-8
j_gene: TRBJ1-1
abundance: .
CDR3aa: CASSLSRSTAHEAFF
CDR3nt: TGTGCCAGCAGCTTATCCCGGTCGACAGCGCATGAAGCTTTCTTT

d_gene: .
v_gene: TRBV19
j_gene: TRBJ1-5
abundance: .
CDR3aa: CASRNAGGNQPQHF
CDR3nt: TGTGCCAGTAGAAATGCAGGGGGCAATCAGCCCCAGCATTTT

d_gene: TRBD2
v_gene: TRBV3-1/TRBV3-2
j_gene: TRBJ2-5
abundance: .
CDR3aa: CASTPPSGKGAQYF
CDR3nt: TGTGCCAGCACCCCACCTAGCGGGAAGGGGGCCCAGTACTTC

d_gene: .
v_gene: TRBV27
j_gene: TRBJ1-6
abundance: .
CDR3aa: CASSSEGLYNSPLHF
CDR3nt: TGTGCCAGCAGTTCAGAGGGCCTGTATAATTCACCCCTCCACTTT

d_gene: .
v_gene: TRBV27
j_gene: TRBJ2-7
abundance: once
CDR3aa: CASSSTKPQGLPYEQYF
CDR3nt: TGTGCCAGCAGCTCAACGAAACCACAGGGCCTACCCTACGAGCAGTACTTC

d_gene: .
v_gene: TRBV6-5
j_gene: TRBJ2-3
abundance: .
CDR3aa: CASSMSRLDTQYF
CDR3nt: TGTGCCAGCAGTATGTCACGGTTGGATACGCAGTATTTT

d_gene: TRBD2
v_gene: TRBV11-3
j_gene: TRBJ2-1
abundance: .
CDR3aa: CASSPGSGRTYNEQFF
CDR3nt: TGTGCCAGCAGCCCCGGTAGCGGGAGGACCTACAATGAGCAGTTCTTC

d_gene: TRBD1
v_gene: TRBV28
j_gene: TRBJ2-3
abundance: .
CDR3aa: CASSLMRGRADTQYF
CDR3nt: TGTGCCAGCAGTTTAATGAGGGGGCGGGCAGATACGCAGTATTTT

d_gene: .
v_gene: TRBV5-6
j_gene: TRBJ1-5
abundance: .
CDR3aa: CASSFFQRNQPQHF
CDR3nt: TGTGCCAGCAGCTTTTTTCAGAGAAATCAGCCCCAGCATTTT

d_gene: TRBD1
v_gene: TRBV3-1/TRBV3-2
j_gene: TRBJ2-5
abundance: .
CDR3aa: CASSQFGTGKETQYF
CDR3nt: TGTGCCAGCAGCCAGTTCGGGACAGGGAAAGAGACCCAGTACTTC

d_gene: .
v_gene: TRBV19
j_gene: TRBJ2-3
abundance: .
CDR3aa: CASSTSGGRRTDTQYF
CDR3nt: TGTGCCAGTAGTACTTCTGGAGGACGGCGGACAGATACGCAGTATTTT

d_gene: .
v_gene: TRBV27
j_gene: TRBJ1-3
abundance: .
CDR3aa: CASSYQGHSGNTIYF
CDR3nt: TGTGCCAGCAGTTACCAGGGTCATTCTGGAAACACCATATATTTT

d_gene: TRBD2
v_gene: TRBV6-5
j_gene: TRBJ2-3
abundance: few
CDR3aa: CASSYSGGKADTQYF
CDR3nt: TGTGCCAGCAGTTACTCCGGGGGGAAAGCAGATACGCAGTATTTT

d_gene: TRBD2
v_gene: TRBV4-3
j_gene: TRBJ2-1
abundance: .
CDR3aa: CASSQESSGLTEQFF
CDR3nt: TGCGCCAGCAGCCAAGAATCTAGCGGGTTGACTGAGCAGTTCTTC

d_gene: TRBD1
v_gene: TRBV9
j_gene: TRBJ2-3
abundance: .
CDR3aa: CASSPSTGEVTDTQYF
CDR3nt: TGTGCCAGCAGCCCCTCGACAGGGGAGGTGACAGATACGCAGTATTTT

d_gene: TRBD1
v_gene: TRBV18
j_gene: TRBJ1-2
abundance: .
CDR3aa: CASSPTGGLNYGYTF
CDR3nt: TGTGCCAGCTCACCTACAGGGGGCCTTAACTATGGCTACACCTTC

d_gene: .
v_gene: TRBV5-1
j_gene: TRBJ1-5
abundance: .
CDR3aa: CASSLDGNQPQHF
CDR3nt: TGCGCCAGCAGCTTGGATGGGAATCAGCCCCAGCATTTT

d_gene: .
v_gene: TRBV4-2
j_gene: TRBJ2-7
abundance: .
CDR3aa: CASSPGRGGPYEQYF
CDR3nt: TGTGCCAGCAGCCCCGGCAGGGGAGGTCCATACGAGCAGTACTTC

d_gene: .
v_gene: TRBV27
j_gene: TRBJ1-2
abundance: once
CDR3aa: CATRQTAYGYTF
CDR3nt: TGTGCCACGAGACAGACTGCCTATGGCTACACCTTC

d_gene: TRBD1
v_gene: TRBV30
j_gene: TRBJ1-3
abundance: few
CDR3aa: CAWRRDRGRLGNTIYF
CDR3nt: TGTGCCTGGAGGAGAGACAGGGGCCGCCTGGGAAACACCATATATTTT

d_gene: TRBD1
v_gene: TRBV5-1
j_gene: TRBJ1-1
abundance: .
CDR3aa: CASSLAGGGGGYTEAFF
CDR3nt: TGCGCCAGCAGCTTGGCAGGGGGCGGCGGGGGCTACACTGAAGCTTTCTTT

d_gene: .
v_gene: TRBV7-8
j_gene: TRBJ1-3
abundance: .
CDR3aa: CASSLVGRGSGNTIYF
CDR3nt: TGTGCCAGCAGCTTAGTTGGGAGGGGAAGTGGAAACACCATATATTTT

d_gene: .
v_gene: TRBV5-8
j_gene: TRBJ2-1
abundance: .
CDR3aa: CASSPWISSHEQFF
CDR3nt: TGTGCCAGCAGCCCCTGGATTAGTTCACATGAGCAGTTCTTC

d_gene: .
v_gene: TRBV7-3
j_gene: TRBJ2-6
abundance: .
CDR3aa: CASSSIRQSLGANVLTF
CDR3nt: TGTGCCAGCAGTTCTATTCGACAGTCATTAGGGGCCAACGTCCTGACTTTC

d_gene: TRBD1
v_gene: TRBV28
j_gene: TRBJ1-5
abundance: .
CDR3aa: CASSTGQGNQPQHF
CDR3nt: TGTGCCAGCAGCACCGGACAGGGTAATCAGCCCCAGCATTTT

d_gene: .
v_gene: TRBV27
j_gene: TRBJ2-5
abundance: .
CDR3aa: CASSHREGGTQYF
CDR3nt: TGTGCCAGCAGCCACAGGGAAGGCGGGACCCAGTACTTC

d_gene: TRBD1
v_gene: TRBV10-3
j_gene: TRBJ2-2
abundance: .
CDR3aa: CAIRNPGTGGTGELFF
CDR3nt: TGTGCCATCAGGAACCCCGGGACAGGGGGCACCGGGGAGCTGTTTTTT

d_gene: .
v_gene: TRBV19
j_gene: TRBJ1-1
abundance: .
CDR3aa: CASSITGFTEAFF
CDR3nt: TGTGCCAGTAGTATCACAGGGTTCACTGAAGCTTTCTTT

d_gene: TRBD2
v_gene: TRBV7-9
j_gene: TRBJ2-2
abundance: .
CDR3aa: CASSLLFPGGTGELFF
CDR3nt: TGTGCCAGCAGCTTACTTTTCCCGGGGGGGACCGGGGAGCTGTTTTTT

d_gene: .
v_gene: TRBV30
j_gene: TRBJ2-2
abundance: .
CDR3aa: CAWSVRGNTGELFF
CDR3nt: TGTGCCTGGAGTGTACGGGGTAACACCGGGGAGCTGTTTTTT

d_gene: TRBD1
v_gene: TRBV5-6
j_gene: TRBJ2-2
abundance: once
CDR3aa: CASSLDRGANTGELFF
CDR3nt: TGTGCCAGCAGCTTGGACAGGGGCGCGAACACCGGGGAGCTGTTTTTT

d_gene: .
v_gene: TRBV7-3
j_gene: TRBJ2-3
abundance: .
CDR3aa: CASSLRLYTDTQYF
CDR3nt: TGTGCCAGCAGCTTAAGACTGTACACAGATACGCAGTATTTT

d_gene: .
v_gene: TRBV7-2
j_gene: TRBJ1-1
abundance: .
CDR3aa: CASSLGSRGNEAFF
CDR3nt: TGTGCCAGCAGCTTAGGGAGTCGGGGTAATGAAGCTTTCTTT